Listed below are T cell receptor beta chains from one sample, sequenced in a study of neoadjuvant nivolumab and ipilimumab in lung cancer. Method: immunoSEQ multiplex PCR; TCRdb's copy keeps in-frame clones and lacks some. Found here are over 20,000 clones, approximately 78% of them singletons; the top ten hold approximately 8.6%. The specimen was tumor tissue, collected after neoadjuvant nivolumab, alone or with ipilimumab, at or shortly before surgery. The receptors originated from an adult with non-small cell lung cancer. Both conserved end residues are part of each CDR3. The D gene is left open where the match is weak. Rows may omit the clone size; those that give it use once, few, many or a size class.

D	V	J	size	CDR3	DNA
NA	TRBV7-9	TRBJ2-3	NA	CASSSPITSEPQYF	TGTGCCAGCAGCTCACCGATTACTAGTGAACCGCAGTATTTT
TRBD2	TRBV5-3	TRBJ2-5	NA	CARRHRLAGRYETQYF	TGTGCCAGAAGACACCGACTAGCGGGACGTTATGAGACCCAGTACTTC
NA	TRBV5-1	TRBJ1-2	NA	CASSLAGFDYGYTF	TGCGCCAGCAGCTTGGCAGGGTTTGACTATGGCTACACCTTC
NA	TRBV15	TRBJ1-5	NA	CATSRGPPLNQPQHF	TGTGCCACCAGCAGAGGACCCCCCCTTAATCAGCCCCAGCATTTT
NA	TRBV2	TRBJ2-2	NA	CASEAGVANTGELFF	TGTGCCAGTGAAGCAGGGGTTGCGAACACCGGGGAGCTGTTTTTT
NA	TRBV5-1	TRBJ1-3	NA	CASSSDSQRNTIYF	TGCGCCAGCAGCTCGGACAGTCAGCGAAACACCATATATTTT
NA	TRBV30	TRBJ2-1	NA	CAWSVIPNEQFF	TGTGCCTGGAGTGTCATTCCCAATGAGCAGTTCTTC
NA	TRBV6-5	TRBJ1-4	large	CASQRSYGEKLFF	TGTGCCAGCCAGCGGTCCTATGGGGAAAAACTGTTTTTT
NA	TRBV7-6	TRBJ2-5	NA	CASSPEVSTLTQYF	TGTGCCAGCAGCCCAGAAGTCTCCACCTTGACCCAGTACTTC
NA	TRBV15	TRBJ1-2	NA	CATSRDLLGGYTF	TGTGCCACCAGCAGGGATCTCCTGGGGGGCTACACCTTC
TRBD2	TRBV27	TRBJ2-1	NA	CASRLAGDDEQFF	TGTGCCAGCAGGTTAGCGGGAGATGATGAGCAGTTCTTC
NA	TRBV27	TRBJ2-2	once	CASSLVHGELFF	TGTGCCAGCAGTTTGGTTCACGGGGAGCTGTTTTTT
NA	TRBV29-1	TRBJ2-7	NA	CSVERQGSYEQYF	TGCAGCGTTGAACGGCAGGGCAGCTACGAGCAGTACTTC
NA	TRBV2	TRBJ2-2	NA	CASSEARGLNTGELFF	TGTGCCAGCAGTGAAGCACGAGGACTGAACACCGGGGAGCTGTTTTTT
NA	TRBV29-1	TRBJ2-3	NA	CSVEGSGADTQYF	TGCAGCGTTGAAGGTTCAGGAGCAGATACGCAGTATTTT
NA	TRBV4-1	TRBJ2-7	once	CASPVDLGLTYEQYF	TGCGCCAGCCCCGTAGACTTAGGACTTACCTACGAGCAGTACTTC
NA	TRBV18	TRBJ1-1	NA	CASSPLRENTEAFF	TGTGCCAGCTCACCGCTCAGGGAGAACACTGAAGCTTTCTTT
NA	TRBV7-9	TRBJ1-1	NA	CASSLISTEAFF	TGTGCCAGCAGCTTAATTTCCACTGAAGCTTTCTTT
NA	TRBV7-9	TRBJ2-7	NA	CASSYYRGEQYF	TGTGCCAGCAGCTACTATCGCGGCGAGCAGTACTTC
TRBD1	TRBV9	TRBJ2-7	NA	CASSVGTGASGRLTEQYF	TGTGCCAGCAGCGTAGGGACAGGGGCCAGCGGTCGATTAACGGAGCAGTACTTC
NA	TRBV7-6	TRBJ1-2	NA	CASSSGLDYGYTF	TGTGCCAGCAGCTCTGGATTAGACTATGGCTACACCTTC
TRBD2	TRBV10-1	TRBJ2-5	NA	CASSGGGPRGAQYF	TGCGCCAGCAGTGGGGGGGGTCCAAGAGGGGCCCAGTACTTC
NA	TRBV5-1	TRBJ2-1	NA	CASSLGWDELNEQFF	TGCGCCAGCAGCTTGGGGTGGGACGAACTTAATGAGCAGTTCTTC
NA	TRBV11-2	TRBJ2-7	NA	CASSSELEQYF	TGTGCCAGCAGCTCTGAGCTCGAGCAGTACTTC
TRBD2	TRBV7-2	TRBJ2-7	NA	CASSTGLAGVREQYF	TGTGCCAGCAGCACGGGACTAGCGGGAGTTCGGGAGCAGTACTTC